These 2 T cell receptor beta chains were all obtained from the same sample, sequenced in a study of vaccination effects on CD4 cells after COVID-19. Following 10 days of culture, CD4+ T cells were isolated. These TCRs are of unknown antigen specificity. Repertoires were generated with immunoSEQ multiplex PCR, while TCRdb's copy carries only in-frame clones and drops some. The table includes tens of thousands of clones, about 73% detected once. The sample consisted of CD4+ T cells from PBMCs cultured without peptide, taken before COVID-19 vaccination. The receptors come from a human donor who received a COVID-19 vaccine.

The rearrangement links TRBV3-1 (or the pseudogene TRBV3-2) to TRBJ1-1, with a weak D call TRBD1 (6 bases). Trimming took 3 bases from V and 6 from J, leaving 14 bases between them. The CDR3 contains 14 residues. The germline gives CDR1 LGHDT, CDR2 YNNKEL (reference sequence). The CDR3 DNA sequence: TGTGCCAGCAGCCAGTTAGGGGGGCACGCTGAAGCTTTCTTT. Residues: CASSQLGGHAEAFF.

V usage is TRBV27 and J usage is TRBJ2-5; D is unclear. Germline V gene lookup returns CDR1 MNHEY and CDR2 SMNVEV (reference sequence). V was shortened by 7 bases and J by 3 bases, with 12 bases between the two germline ends. The CDR3 contains 13 residues. The CDR3 nucleotides read TGTGCCAGCATCCCTGTGGATAAAGAGACCCAGTACTTC. Residues: CASIPVDKETQYF.